This T cell receptor beta chain was obtained from a study of T-cell memory formation after mild COVID-19. TCRdb re-analysed the 5' RACE reads in MiXCR, keeping a single row per CDR3 protein. The sample gives roughly 280,000 distinct CDR3 sequences, under 20% of which show up once; about a fifth is in the top ten. Points from the study as a whole: Among clones contracting day 15 to 85, CD4/CD8 was balanced, whereas later expanders leaned CD4+. CD4+ contracting clones were mainly CM and EM; CD8+ ones, EMRA. In second-wave clones peaking day 37, SARS-CoV-2 specificity remained unconfirmed. Pre-infection memory contained some responding clones, which suggested that cross-reactive memory had joined.

CDR3 size: 13 residues. Germline V gene sequence: CDR1 DFQATT, CDR2 SNEGSKA (reference sequence). V was trimmed by 0 bases and J by 5 bases, leaving 9 bases between them. This clonotype turned up a few times. What it binds is not known. The sequence was obtained from a man younger than 35 who had mild COVID-19 (a few samples of this study predate the infection). Cell type and time point are not known. The sample taken for sequencing was PBMCs or a T cell subset sorted from them (not recorded which). This chain connects TRBV20-1 to TRBJ2-3, with D possibly TRBD1 on 5 matching bases. The CDR3 region has the DNA TGCAGTGCTAGAGATACGACAGTAGATACGCAGTATTTT. This codes for CSARDTTVDTQYF.